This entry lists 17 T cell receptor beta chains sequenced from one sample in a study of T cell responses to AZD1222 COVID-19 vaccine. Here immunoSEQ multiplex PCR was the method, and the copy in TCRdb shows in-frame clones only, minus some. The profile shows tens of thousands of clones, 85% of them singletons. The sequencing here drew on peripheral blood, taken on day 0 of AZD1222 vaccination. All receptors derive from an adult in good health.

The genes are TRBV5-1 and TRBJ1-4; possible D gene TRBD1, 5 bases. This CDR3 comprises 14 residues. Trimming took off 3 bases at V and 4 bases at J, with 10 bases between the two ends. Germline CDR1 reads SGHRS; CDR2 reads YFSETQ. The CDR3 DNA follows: TGCGCCAGCAGCTCCCAGGGTTTTAATGAAAAACTGTTTTTT. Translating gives CASSSQGFNEKLFF.

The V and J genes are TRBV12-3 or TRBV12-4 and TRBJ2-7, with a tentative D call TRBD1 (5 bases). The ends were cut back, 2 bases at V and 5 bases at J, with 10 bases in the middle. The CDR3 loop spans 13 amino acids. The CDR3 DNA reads TGTGCCAGCAGTTTACAGGACACCCACGAGCAGTACTTC. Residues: CASSLQDTHEQYF.

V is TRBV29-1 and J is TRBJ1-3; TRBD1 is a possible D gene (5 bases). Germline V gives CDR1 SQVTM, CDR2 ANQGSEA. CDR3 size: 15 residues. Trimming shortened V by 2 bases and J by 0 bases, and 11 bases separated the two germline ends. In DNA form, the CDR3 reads TGCAGCGTTGAAACAGGAGTAAACTCTGGAAACACCATATATTTT. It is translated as CSVETGVNSGNTIYF.

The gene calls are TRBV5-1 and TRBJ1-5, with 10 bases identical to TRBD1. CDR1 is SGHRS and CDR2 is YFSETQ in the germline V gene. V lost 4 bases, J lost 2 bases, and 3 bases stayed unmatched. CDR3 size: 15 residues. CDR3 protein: CASSDGTGGNQPQHF. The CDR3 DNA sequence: TGCGCCAGCAGCGATGGGACAGGGGGCAATCAGCCCCAGCATTTT.

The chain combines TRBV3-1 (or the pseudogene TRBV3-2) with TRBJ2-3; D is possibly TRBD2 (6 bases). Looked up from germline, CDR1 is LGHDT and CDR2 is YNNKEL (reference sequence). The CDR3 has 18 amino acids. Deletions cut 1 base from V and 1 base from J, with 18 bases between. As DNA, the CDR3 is TGTGCCAGCAGCCAAGCTTACAACCCGGGGGAGGGCACAGATACGCAGTATTTT. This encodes CASSQAYNPGEGTDTQYF.

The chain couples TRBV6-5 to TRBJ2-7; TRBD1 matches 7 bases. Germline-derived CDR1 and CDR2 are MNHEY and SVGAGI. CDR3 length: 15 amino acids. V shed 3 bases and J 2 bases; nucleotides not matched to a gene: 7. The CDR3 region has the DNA TGTGCCAGCAGTTATCGCCAGGGGGTGCCCTACGAGCAGTACTTC. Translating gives CASSYRQGVPYEQYF.

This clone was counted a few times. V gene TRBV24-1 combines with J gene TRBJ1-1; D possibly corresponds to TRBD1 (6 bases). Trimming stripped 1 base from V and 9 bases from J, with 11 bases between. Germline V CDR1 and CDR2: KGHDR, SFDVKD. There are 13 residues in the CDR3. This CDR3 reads CATSDLAQGKAFF. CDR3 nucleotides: TGTGCCACCAGTGATTTAGCCCAGGGGAAAGCTTTCTTT.

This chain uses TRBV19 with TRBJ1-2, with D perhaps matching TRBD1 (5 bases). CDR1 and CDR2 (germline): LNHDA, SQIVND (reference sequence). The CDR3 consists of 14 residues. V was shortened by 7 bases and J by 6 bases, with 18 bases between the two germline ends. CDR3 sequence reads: CASTPWQGVHGYTF. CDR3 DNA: TGTGCCAGTACCCCTTGGCAGGGCGTGCATGGCTACACCTTC.

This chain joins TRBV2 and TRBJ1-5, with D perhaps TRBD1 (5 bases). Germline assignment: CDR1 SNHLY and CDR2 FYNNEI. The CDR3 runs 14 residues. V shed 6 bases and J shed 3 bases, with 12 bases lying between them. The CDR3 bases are TGTGCCAGCAGCGACAGCTCTAACAATCAGCCCCAGCATTTT. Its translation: CASSDSSNNQPQHF.

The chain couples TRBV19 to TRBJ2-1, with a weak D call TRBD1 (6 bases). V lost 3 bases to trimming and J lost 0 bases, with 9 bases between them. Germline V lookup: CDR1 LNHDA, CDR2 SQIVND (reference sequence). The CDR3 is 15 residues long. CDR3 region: CASSITGSSYNEQFF. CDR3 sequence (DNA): TGTGCCAGTAGTATTACAGGGAGCTCCTACAATGAGCAGTTCTTC. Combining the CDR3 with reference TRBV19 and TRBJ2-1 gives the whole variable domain DGGITQSPKYLFRKEGQNVTLSCEQNLNHDAMYWYRQDPGQGLRLIYYSQIVNDFQKGDIAEGYSVSREKKESFPLTVTSAQKNPTAFYLCASSITGSSYNEQFFGPGTRLTVL.

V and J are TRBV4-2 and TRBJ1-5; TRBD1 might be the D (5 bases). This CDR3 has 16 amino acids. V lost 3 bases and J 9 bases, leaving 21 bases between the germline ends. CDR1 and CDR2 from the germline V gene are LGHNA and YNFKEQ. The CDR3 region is CASSQSTEVTHSPQHF. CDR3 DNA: TGTGCCAGCAGCCAGTCGACAGAGGTGACCCATTCGCCCCAGCATTTT.

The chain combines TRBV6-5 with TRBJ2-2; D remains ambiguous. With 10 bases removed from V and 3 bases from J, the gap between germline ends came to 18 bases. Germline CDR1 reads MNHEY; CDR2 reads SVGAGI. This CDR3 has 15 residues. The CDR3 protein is CATNGRKSDTGELFF. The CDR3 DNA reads TGTGCCACCAACGGACGTAAATCTGACACCGGGGAGCTGTTTTTT.

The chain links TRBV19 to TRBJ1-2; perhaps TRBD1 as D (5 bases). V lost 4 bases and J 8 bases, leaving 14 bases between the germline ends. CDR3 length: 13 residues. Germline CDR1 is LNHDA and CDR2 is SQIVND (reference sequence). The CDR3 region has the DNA TGTGCCAGTAGTAAGACGGGGGTTTGGGGCTACACCTTC. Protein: CASSKTGVWGYTF. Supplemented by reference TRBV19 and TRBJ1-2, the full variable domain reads DGGITQSPKYLFRKEGQNVTLSCEQNLNHDAMYWYRQDPGQGLRLIYYSQIVNDFQKGDIAEGYSVSREKKESFPLTVTSAQKNPTAFYLCASSKTGVWGYTFGSGTRLTVV.

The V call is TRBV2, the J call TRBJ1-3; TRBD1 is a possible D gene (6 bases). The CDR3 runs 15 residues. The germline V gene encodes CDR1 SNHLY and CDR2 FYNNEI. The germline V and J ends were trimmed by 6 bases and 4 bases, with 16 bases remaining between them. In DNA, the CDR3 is TGTGCCAGCAGCAACCAGGGGTACAGGGGAAACACCATATATTTT. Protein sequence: CASSNQGYRGNTIYF.

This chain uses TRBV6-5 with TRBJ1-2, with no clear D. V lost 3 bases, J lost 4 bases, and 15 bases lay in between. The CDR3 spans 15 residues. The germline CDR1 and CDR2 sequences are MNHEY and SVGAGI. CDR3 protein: CASSYTTRLPYGYTF. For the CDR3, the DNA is TGTGCCAGCAGTTATACAACGCGCTTGCCCTATGGCTACACCTTC.

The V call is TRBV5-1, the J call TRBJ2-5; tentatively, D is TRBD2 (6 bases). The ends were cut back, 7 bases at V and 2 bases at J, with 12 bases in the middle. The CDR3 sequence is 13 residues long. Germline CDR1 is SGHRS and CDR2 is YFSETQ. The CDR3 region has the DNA TGCGCCAGCCAGGAGGCGGGACAAGAGACCCAGTACTTC. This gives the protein CASQEAGQETQYF.

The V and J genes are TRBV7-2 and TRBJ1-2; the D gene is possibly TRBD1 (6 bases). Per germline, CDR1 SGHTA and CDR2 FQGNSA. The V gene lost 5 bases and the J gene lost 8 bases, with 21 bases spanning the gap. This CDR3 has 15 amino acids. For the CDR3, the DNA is TGTGCCAGCAGCGGACGGGACATTGCCCTTGGAGGCTACACCTTC. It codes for CASSGRDIALGGYTF.